A selection of T cell receptor beta chains follows, all from one sample in a study of identical twins. TCRdb fed the 5' RACE reads into MiXCR, producing one record per CDR3 protein. Among more than 600,000 distinct CDR3 sequences listed, roughly 18% were seen once. These data were likewise used in another study, on T cells expressing NK-cell markers.

The sequencing sample was made of PBMCs. The receptors shown here come from a woman aged 18-30 years in good health. Each CDR3 is given with its conserved first and last residue. Each record gives: V gene, clone size, D gene, J gene, CDR3 protein, CDR3 DNA. D genes are given only for firm matches. Size is omitted from some rows. Given values are once, few, many or a class for expanded clones.

TRBV12-3/TRBV12-4,few,NA,TRBJ1-2,CASSFEGAGYTF,TGTGCCAGCAGTTTTGAAGGGGCCGGCTACACCTTC
TRBV20-1,few,TRBD2,TRBJ2-1,CSATPRGTSGMNEQFF,TGCAGTGCTACCCCTAGGGGGACTAGCGGGATGAATGAGCAGTTCTTC
TRBV7-2,few,TRBD2,TRBJ2-1,CASSLEMGLAPYF,TGTGCCAGCAGCCTTGAAATGGGACTAGCGCCCTACTTC
TRBV11-2,NA,TRBD2,TRBJ2-7,CASSYYPGGSEQYF,TGTGCCAGCAGCTATTACCCGGGAGGGAGCGAGCAGTACTTC
TRBV12-3/TRBV12-4,NA,NA,TRBJ2-1,CASSLLGTTYNEQFF,TGTGCCAGCAGTTTACTCGGGACAACCTACAATGAGCAGTTCTTC
TRBV12-3/TRBV12-4,few,NA,TRBJ2-1,CASNLGGTVSYNEQFF,TGTGCCAGCAACTTGGGTGGAACGGTCTCCTACAATGAGCAGTTCTTC
TRBV6-1,NA,TRBD1,TRBJ2-2,CASRKTGPGELFF,TGTGCCAGCAGGAAGACAGGGCCCGGGGAGCTGTTTTTT
TRBV5-1,NA,TRBD1,TRBJ1-2,CASSPGTGAGYTF,TGCGCCAGCAGCCCTGGGACAGGGGCTGGCTACACCTTC
TRBV29-1,few,NA,TRBJ2-2,CSVEAYSGELFF,TGCAGCGTTGAGGCCTATTCCGGGGAGCTGTTTTTT
TRBV7-2,NA,NA,TRBJ2-3,CASSLSVANTQYF,TGTGCCAGCAGCTTATCGGTTGCTAATACGCAGTATTTT
TRBV12-3/TRBV12-4,many,NA,TRBJ1-5,CASSFGRDQPQHF,TGTGCCAGCAGTTTCGGCAGGGATCAGCCCCAGCATTTT